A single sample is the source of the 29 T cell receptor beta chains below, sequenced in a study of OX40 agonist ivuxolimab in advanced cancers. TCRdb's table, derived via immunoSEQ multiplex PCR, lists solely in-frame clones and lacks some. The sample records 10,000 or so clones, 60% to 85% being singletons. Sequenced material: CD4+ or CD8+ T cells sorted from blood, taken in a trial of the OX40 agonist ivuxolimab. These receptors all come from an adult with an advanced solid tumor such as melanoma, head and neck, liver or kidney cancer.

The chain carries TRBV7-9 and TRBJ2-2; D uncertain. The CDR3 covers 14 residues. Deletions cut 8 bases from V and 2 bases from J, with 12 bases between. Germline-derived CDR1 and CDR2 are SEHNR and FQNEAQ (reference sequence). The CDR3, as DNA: TGTGCCAGCGGCCCGCCCTCTAACACCGGGGAGCTGTTTTTT. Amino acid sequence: CASGPPSNTGELFF.

Here the CDR3 reads CAWSRGDVGTDTQYF. As DNA, the CDR3 is TGTGCCTGGAGTCGGGGAGACGTGGGCACAGATACGCAGTATTTT. The chain combines TRBV30 with TRBJ2-3; D may be TRBD2 (5 bases). Trimming shortened V by 2 bases and J by 1 base, and 13 bases separated the two germline ends. Germline V CDR1 and CDR2: GTSNPN, SVGIG (reference sequence). This CDR3 comprises 15 residues.

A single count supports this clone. CDR3 residues: CASRLGQYGGNEQFF. Written as DNA, the CDR3 is TGCGCCAGCAGGCTTGGCCAGTACGGTGGGAATGAGCAGTTCTTC. The V call is TRBV5-1, the J call TRBJ2-1, with D unclear. There are 15 residues in the CDR3. Trimming cost V 5 bases and J 7 bases, with 19 bases left between them. The germline V gene encodes CDR1 SGHRS and CDR2 YFSETQ.

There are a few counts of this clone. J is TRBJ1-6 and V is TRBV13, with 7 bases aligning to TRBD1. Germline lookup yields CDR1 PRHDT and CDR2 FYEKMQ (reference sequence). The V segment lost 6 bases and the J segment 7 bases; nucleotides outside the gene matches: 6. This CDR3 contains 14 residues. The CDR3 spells CASRHTGVNSPLHF. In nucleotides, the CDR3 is TGTGCCAGCAGACACACAGGGGTGAATTCACCCCTCCACTTT. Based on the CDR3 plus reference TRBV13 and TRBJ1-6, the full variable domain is AAGVIQSPRHLIKEKRETATLKCYPIPRHDTVYWYQQGPGQDPQFLISFYEKMQSDKGSIPDRFSAQQFSDYHSELNMSSLELGDSALYFCASRHTGVNSPLHFGNGTRLTVT.

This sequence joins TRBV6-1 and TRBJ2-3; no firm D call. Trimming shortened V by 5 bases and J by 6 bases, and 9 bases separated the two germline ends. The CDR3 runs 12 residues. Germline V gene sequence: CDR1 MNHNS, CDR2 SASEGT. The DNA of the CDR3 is TGTGCCAGCAGTACCCCAGCGGATACGCAGTATTTT. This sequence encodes CASSTPADTQYF.

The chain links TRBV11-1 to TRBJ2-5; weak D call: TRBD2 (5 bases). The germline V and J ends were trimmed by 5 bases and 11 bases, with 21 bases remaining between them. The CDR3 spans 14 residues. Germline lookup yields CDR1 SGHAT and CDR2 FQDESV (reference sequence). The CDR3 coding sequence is TGTGCCAGCAGCGCAGGCCCCTCTCATGGGGAGCAGTACTTC. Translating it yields CASSAGPSHGEQYF.

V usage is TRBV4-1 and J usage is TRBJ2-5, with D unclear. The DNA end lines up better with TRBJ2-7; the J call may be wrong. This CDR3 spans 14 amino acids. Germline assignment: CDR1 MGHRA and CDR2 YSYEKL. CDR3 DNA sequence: TGCGCCAGCAGCCAAGATCCGTCCGTCTACGAGCAGTACTTC. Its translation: CASSQDPSVYEQYF.

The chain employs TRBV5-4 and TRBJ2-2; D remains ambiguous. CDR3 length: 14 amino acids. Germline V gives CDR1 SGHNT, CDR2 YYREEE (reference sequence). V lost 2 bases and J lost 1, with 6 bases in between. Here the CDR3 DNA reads TGTGCCAGCAGCTTTGGAGAGAACACCGGGGAGCTGTTTTTT. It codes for CASSFGENTGELFF. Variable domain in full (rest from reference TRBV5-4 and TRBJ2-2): ETGVTQSPTHLIKTRGQQVTLRCSSQSGHNTVSWYQQALGQGPQFIFQYYREEENGRGNFPPRFSGLQFPNYSSELNVNALELDDSALYLCASSFGENTGELFFGEGSRLTVL.

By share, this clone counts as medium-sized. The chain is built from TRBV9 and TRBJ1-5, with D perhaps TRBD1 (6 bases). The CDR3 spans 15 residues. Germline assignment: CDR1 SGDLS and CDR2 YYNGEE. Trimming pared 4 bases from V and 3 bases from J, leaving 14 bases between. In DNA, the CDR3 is TGTGCCAGCAGCCGCGAGGGGGTTGTCAATCAGCCCCAGCATTTT. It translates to CASSREGVVNQPQHF.

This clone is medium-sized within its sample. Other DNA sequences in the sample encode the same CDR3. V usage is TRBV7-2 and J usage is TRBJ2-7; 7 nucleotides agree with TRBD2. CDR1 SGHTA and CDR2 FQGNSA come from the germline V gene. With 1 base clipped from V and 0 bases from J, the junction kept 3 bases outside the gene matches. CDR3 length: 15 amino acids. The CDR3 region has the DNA TGTGCCAGCAGCTTAGGGGGGGGGATCTCCTACGAGCAGTACTTC. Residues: CASSLGGGISYEQYF.

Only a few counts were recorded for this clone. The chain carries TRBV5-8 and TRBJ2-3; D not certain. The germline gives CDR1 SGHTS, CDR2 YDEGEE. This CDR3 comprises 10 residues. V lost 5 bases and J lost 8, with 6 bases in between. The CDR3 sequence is CASRTTTQYF. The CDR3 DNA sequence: TGTGCCAGCAGGACAACTACGCAGTATTTT.

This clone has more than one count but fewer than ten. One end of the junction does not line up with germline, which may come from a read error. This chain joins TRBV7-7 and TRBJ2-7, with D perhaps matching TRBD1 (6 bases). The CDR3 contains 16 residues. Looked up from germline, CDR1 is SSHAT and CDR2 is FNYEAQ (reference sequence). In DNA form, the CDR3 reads TGTGCTAGCAGCCCCTCGCTGGACAGACAAGCCCACGAGCAGTACTTC. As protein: CASSPSLDRQAHEQYF. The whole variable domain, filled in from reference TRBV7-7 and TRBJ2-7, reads GAGVSQSPRYKVTKRGQDVTLRCDPISSHATLYWYQQALGQGPEFLTYFNYEAQPDKSGLPSDRFSAERPEGSISTLTIQRTEQRDSAMYRCASSPSLDRQAHEQYFGPGTRLTVT.

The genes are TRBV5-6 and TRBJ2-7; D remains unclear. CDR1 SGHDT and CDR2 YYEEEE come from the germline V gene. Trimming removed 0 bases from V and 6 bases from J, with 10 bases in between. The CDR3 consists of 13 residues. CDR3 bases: TGTGCCAGCAGCTTGGTGGGGTCTGGCGAGCAGTACTTC. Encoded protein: CASSLVGSGEQYF.

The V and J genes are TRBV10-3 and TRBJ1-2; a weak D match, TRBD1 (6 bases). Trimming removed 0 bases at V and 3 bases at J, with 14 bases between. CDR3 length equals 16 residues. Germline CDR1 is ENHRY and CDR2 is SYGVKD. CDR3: CAISESSYRAYYGYTF. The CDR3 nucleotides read TGTGCCATCAGTGAGTCATCGTACAGGGCGTACTATGGCTACACCTTC.

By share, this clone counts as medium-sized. This CDR3 reads CASSLSLGGDGYTF. CDR3 in DNA: TGTGCCAGCAGTCTCTCGTTGGGGGGGGATGGCTACACCTTC. The rearrangement uses TRBV27 and TRBJ1-2, with D perhaps TRBD1 (5 bases). Trimming pared 5 bases from V and 6 bases from J, leaving 16 bases between. CDR3 length: 14 residues. Looked up from germline, CDR1 is MNHEY and CDR2 is SMNVEV (reference sequence).

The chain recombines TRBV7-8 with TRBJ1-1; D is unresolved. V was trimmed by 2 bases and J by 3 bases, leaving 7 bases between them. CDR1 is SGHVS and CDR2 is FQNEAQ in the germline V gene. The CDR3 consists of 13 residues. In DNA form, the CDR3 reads TGTGCCAGCAGCTTACTAAAGGACACTGAAGCTTTCTTT. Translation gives CASSLLKDTEAFF.

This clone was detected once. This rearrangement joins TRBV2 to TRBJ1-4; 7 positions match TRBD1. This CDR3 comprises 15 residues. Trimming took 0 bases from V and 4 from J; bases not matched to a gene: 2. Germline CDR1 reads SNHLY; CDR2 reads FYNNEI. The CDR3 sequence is CASSEAGQVNEKLFF. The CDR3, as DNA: TGTGCCAGCAGTGAAGCAGGACAGGTTAATGAAAAACTGTTTTTT.

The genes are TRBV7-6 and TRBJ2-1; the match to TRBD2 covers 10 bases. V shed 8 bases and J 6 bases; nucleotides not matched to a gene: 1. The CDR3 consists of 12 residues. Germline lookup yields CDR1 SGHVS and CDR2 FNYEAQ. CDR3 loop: CASSSGSNEQFF. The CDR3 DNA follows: TGTGCCAGCTCTAGCGGGAGCAATGAGCAGTTCTTC.

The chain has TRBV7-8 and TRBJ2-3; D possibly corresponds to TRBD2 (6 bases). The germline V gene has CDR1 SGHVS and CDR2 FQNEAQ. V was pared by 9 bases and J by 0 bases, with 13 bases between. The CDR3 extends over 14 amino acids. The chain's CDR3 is CASLGGSSTDTQYF. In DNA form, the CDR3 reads TGTGCCAGTTTGGGGGGTTCTAGCACAGATACGCAGTATTTT.

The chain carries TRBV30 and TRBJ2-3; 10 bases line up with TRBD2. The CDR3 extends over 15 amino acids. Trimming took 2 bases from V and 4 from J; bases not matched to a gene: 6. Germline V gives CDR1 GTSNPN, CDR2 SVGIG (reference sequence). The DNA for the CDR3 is TGTGCCTGGAGTCAAGGAGCGGGGGGGTCAGATACGCAGTATTTT. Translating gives CAWSQGAGGSDTQYF. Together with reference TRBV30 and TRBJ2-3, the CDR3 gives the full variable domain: SQTIHQWPATLVQPVGSPLSLECTVEGTSNPNLYWYRQAAGRGLQLLFYSVGIGQISSEVPQNLSASRPQDRQFILSSKKLLLSDSGFYLCAWSQGAGGSDTQYFGPGTRLTVL.

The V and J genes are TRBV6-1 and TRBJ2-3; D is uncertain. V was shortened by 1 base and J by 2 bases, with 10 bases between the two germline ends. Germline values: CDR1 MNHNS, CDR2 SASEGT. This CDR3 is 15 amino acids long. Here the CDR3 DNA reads TGTGCCAGCAGTGAAGAGGTGGTTGCCACAGATACGCAGTATTTT. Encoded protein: CASSEEVVATDTQYF.

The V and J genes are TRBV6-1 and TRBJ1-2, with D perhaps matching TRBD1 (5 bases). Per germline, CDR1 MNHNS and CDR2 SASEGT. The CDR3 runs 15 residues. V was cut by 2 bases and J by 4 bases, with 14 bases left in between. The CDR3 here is CASSELPGTRYGYTF. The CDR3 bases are TGTGCCAGCAGTGAACTTCCCGGGACCCGCTATGGCTACACCTTC.

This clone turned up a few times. CDR3 sequence (DNA): TGTGCCAGCAGTGAAGCAGCGGGAGGCCAAGAGACCCAGTACTTC. The encoded protein is CASSEAAGGQETQYF. J is TRBJ2-5 and V is TRBV6-1; 9 nucleotides match TRBD2. Germline V gene data show CDR1 as MNHNS and CDR2 as SASEGT. This CDR3 is built from 15 residues. V shed 0 bases, J shed 1 base, and the junction held 0 bases outside the gene matches.

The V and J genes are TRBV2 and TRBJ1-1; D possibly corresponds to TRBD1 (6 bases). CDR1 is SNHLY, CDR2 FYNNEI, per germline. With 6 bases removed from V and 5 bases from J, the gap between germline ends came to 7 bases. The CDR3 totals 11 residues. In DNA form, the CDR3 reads TGTGCCAGCAGGGGGACAACTGAAGCTTTCTTT. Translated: CASRGTTEAFF.

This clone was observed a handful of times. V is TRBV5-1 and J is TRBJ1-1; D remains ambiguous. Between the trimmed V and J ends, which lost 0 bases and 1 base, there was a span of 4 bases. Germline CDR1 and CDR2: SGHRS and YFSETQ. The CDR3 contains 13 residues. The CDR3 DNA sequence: TGCGCCAGCAGCTTGGCGGGGAACACTGAAGCTTTCTTT. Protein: CASSLAGNTEAFF.

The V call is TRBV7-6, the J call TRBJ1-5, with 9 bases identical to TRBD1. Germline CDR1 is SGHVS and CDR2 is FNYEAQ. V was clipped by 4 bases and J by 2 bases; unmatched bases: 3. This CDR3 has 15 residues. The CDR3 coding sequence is TGTGCCAGCAGCTCAAGACAGGGGGGCAATCAGCCCCAGCATTTT. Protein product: CASSSRQGGNQPQHF.

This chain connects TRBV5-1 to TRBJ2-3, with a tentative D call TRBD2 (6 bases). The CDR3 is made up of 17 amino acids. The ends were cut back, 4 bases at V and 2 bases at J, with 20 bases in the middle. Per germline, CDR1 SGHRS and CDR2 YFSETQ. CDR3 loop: CASSGDSLPSYTDTQYF. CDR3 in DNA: TGCGCCAGCAGCGGGGACTCCCTACCTAGCTACACAGATACGCAGTATTTT. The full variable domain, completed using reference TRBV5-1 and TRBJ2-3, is KAGVTQTPRYLIKTRGQQVTLSCSPISGHRSVSWYQQTPGQGLQFLFEYFSETQRNKGNFPGRFSGRQFSNSRSEMNVSTLELGDSALYLCASSGDSLPSYTDTQYFGPGTRLTVL.

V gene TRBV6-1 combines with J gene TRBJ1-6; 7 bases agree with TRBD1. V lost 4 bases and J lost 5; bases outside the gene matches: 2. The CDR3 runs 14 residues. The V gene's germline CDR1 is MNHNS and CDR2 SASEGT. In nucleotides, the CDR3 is TGTGCCAGCAGTGTCGGACAGGATAATTCACCCCTCCACTTT. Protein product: CASSVGQDNSPLHF.

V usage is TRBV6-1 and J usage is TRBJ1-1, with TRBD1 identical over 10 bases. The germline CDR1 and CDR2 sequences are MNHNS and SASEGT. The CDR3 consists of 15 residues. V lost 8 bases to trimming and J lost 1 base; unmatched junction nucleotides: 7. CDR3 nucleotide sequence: TGTGCCAGCGTGGGACAGGGGACCCAGAACACTGAAGCTTTCTTT. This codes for CASVGQGTQNTEAFF.